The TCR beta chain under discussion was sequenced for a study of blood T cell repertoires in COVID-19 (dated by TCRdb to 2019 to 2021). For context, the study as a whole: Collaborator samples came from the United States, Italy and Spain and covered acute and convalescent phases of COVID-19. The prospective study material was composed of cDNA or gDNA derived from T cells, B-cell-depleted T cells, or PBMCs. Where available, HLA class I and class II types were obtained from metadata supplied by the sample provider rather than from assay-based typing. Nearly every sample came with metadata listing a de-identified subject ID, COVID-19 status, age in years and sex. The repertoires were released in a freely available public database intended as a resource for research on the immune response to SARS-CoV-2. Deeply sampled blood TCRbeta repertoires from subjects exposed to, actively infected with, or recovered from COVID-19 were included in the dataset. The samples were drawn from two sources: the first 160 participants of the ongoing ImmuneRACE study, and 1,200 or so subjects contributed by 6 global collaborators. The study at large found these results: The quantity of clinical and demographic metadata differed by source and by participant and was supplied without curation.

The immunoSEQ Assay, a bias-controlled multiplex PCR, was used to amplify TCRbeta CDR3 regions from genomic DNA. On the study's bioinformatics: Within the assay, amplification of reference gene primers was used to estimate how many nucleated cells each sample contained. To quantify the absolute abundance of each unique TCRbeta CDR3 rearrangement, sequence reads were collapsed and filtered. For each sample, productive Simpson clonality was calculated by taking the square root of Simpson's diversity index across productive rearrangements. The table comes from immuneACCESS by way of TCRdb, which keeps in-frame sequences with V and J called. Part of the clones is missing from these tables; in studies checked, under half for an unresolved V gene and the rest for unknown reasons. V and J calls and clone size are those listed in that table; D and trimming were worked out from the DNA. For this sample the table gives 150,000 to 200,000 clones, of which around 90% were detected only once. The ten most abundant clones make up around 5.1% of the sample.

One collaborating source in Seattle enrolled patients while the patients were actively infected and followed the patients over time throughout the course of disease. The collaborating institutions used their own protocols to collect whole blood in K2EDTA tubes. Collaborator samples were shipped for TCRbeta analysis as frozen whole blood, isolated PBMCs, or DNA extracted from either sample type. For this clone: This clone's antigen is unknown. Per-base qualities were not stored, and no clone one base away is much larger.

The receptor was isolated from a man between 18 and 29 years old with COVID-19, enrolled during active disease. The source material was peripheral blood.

CDR3 sequence: CASSLAGKGEQFF. The nucleotide sequence is TGTGCCAGCAGCTTGGCAGGGAAGGGTGAGCAGTTCTTC. The sequence links TRBV5-6 to TRBJ2-1; TRBD1 is perhaps the D gene, given 5 matching bases. The germline V gene gives CDR1 as SGHDT and CDR2 as YYEEEE. Measured from the cysteine to the phenylalanine, the CDR3 is 13 residues long. Only the CDR3 DNA is retained, 39 bases long and in frame from the first base. V was cut back by 0 bases and J by 9 bases, leaving a gap of 10 bases between them.